Given below is one T cell receptor (beta chain) in context. What it binds is unknown. Both 60 Vbeta primers and 13 Jbeta primers went into the PCR. TCRdb's table, derived via immunoSEQ multiplex PCR, lists solely in-frame clones and lacks some. Here the sample spans fewer than 150,000 clones, 70% to 85% being singletons. This entry is derived from a study of cytomegalovirus exposure and HLA in healthy donors. Study at large: Within the Caucasian-associated ancestry cluster were roughly 82% of the approximately 400 genotyped donors.

Study findings and constraints: Specificity for CMV antigens was confirmed in vitro for a few of the CMV-associated chains. Reportedly, HLA-A and HLA-B alleles of most subjects were accurately predicted from TCR beta.

At sampling all donors were nominally healthy, likely with unrecorded immune exposures. Material: PBMCs. This TCR was sampled from a woman aged 18 to 35 in good health and CMV-seronegative.

CDR3 DNA: TGTGCCAGCAACTACAGACTAGCGGGAGTAAGCTCTTTTCGCTACGAGCAGTACTTC. Its protein is CASNYRLAGVSSFRYEQYF. This chain uses TRBV21-1 with TRBJ2-7; the table gives TRBD2 as D, unverified against the DNA. TRBV21-1 is a pseudogene segment. This CDR3 has 19 residues.